This T cell receptor (beta chain) was recovered during a study of blood T cell repertoires in COVID-19. Repertoires were generated with immunoSEQ multiplex PCR, while TCRdb's copy carries only in-frame clones and drops some. This table holds around 110,000 clones, over 75% found once. V was clipped by 3 bases and J by 1 base; unmatched bases: 3. CDR1 LNHDA and CDR2 SQIVND come from the germline V gene (reference sequence). This CDR3 has 17 amino acids. The receptor's source is a human donor with active COVID-19. The donor label of this sample is uncertain. The material sequenced was peripheral blood. The rearrangement joins TRBV19 to TRBJ2-3; TRBD2 matches at 14 bases. The CDR3 loop is CASSMPGLAGGTDTQYF. For the CDR3, the DNA is TGTGCCAGTAGTATGCCGGGACTAGCGGGGGGCACAGATACGCAGTATTTT.